Sequencing of this T cell receptor (beta chain) was carried out in a study of blood T cell repertoires in COVID-19 (dated by TCRdb to about 2020). Background on the whole study: Collaborator samples came from the United States, Italy and Spain and covered acute and convalescent phases of COVID-19. The material from the prospective study consisted of cDNA or gDNA derived from T cells, B-cell-depleted T cells, or PBMCs. The dataset comprised deeply sampled blood TCRbeta repertoires from subjects exposed to, actively infected with, or recovered from COVID-19. The repertoires were released in a freely available public database intended as a resource for research on the immune response to SARS-CoV-2. The samples were drawn from two sources: the first 160 participants of the ongoing ImmuneRACE study, and fewer than 1,500 subjects contributed by 6 global collaborators. Nearly every sample came with metadata listing a de-identified subject ID, COVID-19 status, age in years and sex. Where available, HLA class I and class II types were obtained from metadata supplied by the sample provider rather than from assay-based typing. The research as a whole found: How much clinical and demographic metadata was included differed by source and by participant, and the metadata was provided uncurated.

Whole blood was collected in K2EDTA tubes by collaborating institutions according to the institutions' own protocols. For TCRbeta analysis, collaborators shipped samples in one of three forms: frozen whole blood, isolated PBMCs, or DNA extracted from either of those sample types. As regards this clone: Its binding antigen is unknown. The record has no base qualities; no much larger clone is one base away.

TCRbeta CDR3 regions were amplified from genomic DNA using the immunoSEQ Assay, a bias-controlled multiplex PCR. On the study's bioinformatics: The number of nucleated cells in each sample was estimated by amplification of reference gene primers within the assay. To quantify the absolute abundance of each unique TCRbeta CDR3 rearrangement, sequence reads were collapsed and filtered. Productive Simpson clonality was computed per sample as the square root of Simpson's diversity index over productive rearrangements. TCRdb limited this immuneACCESS table to in-frame rearrangements with V and J called. A share of clones is missing; checked studies link under half to unresolved V genes, and the rest is unexplained. V, J and clone size are taken as reported in that table, and D and trimming were inferred from the DNA itself. The sample table records about 61,000 clones; roughly 91% of these occur just once. The ten largest clones represent approximately 8.1% of the sample.

From cysteine to phenylalanine, the CDR3 is 13 amino acids long. Of all the DNA, just the CDR3 is kept, 39 bases in frame from base 1. The germline V gene yields ENHRY for CDR1 and SYGVKD for CDR2. V sheds 0 bases and J sheds 0 bases, leaving 3 bases between their ends. The chain employs TRBV10-3 and TRBJ2-7; the D gene remains uncertain. The source material was peripheral blood. The sequence derives from a human donor in a cohort sampled during active COVID-19. DNA sequence: TGTGCCATCAGTGAGTCAGCCTCCTACGAGCAGTACTTC. Translated, this is CAISESASYEQYF.